This is a list of T cell receptor beta chains from one sample in a study of human T cells and chemical hapten exposure. TCRdb itself ran the RACE reads through MiXCR, one entry per CDR3 protein. The table lists 180,000 or so distinct CDR3 sequences, 30% of them singletons. Sequencing used whole blood, obtained in connection with sensitization to the hapten diphenylcyclopropenone (DPC). These receptors all come from a woman under 40 with alopecia areata. Some clones in this sample may be carry-over from other donors' samples. Both conserved end residues are part of each CDR3. The D gene is left open where the match is weak. Where a row states a size, it is once, few, many or the class of an expanded clone; other rows omit it.

J,V,D,size,DNA,CDR3
TRBJ2-1,TRBV24-1,.,few,TGTGCCACCAGTGATGCTGTGGGAGACGAGCAGTTCTTC,CATSDAVGDEQFF
TRBJ2-3,TRBV7-8,TRBD2,.,TGTGCCAGCAGCTTAGGGGCTAGCGGGGGCACAGATACGCAGTATTTT,CASSLGASGGTDTQYF
TRBJ1-1,TRBV29-1,.,few,TGCAGCGTTAAACAGGGTCGGCAGGGAGCTTTCTTT,CSVKQGRQGAFF
TRBJ1-3,TRBV29-1,.,few,TGCAGCGTAATGACCGGACTAATTGGAAACACCATATATTTT,CSVMTGLIGNTIYF
TRBJ2-1,TRBV29-1,TRBD1,few,TGCAGCGAGTACAGGGGGAGCAATGAGCAGTTCTTC,CSEYRGSNEQFF
TRBJ2-7,TRBV29-1,.,.,TGCAGCGTTGAGATGGTAGTGGGTCACGAGCAGTACTTC,CSVEMVVGHEQYF
TRBJ2-7,TRBV25-1,.,few,TGTGCCAGCAGTGATCTCATGTACGAGCAGTACTTC,CASSDLMYEQYF
TRBJ2-4,TRBV4-2,TRBD2,.,TGTGCCAGCAGCCAGGGCGGGGGGGCCTTGACCAAAAACATTCAGTACTTC,CASSQGGGALTKNIQYF
TRBJ2-7,TRBV5-1,TRBD2,.,TGCGCCAGCAGCTTGGAAGCGGGAGTGGTCGAGCAGTACTTC,CASSLEAGVVEQYF
TRBJ2-7,TRBV28,TRBD1,many,TGTGCCAGCCACCGGGACAGCTACGAGCAGTACTTC,CASHRDSYEQYF
TRBJ1-1,TRBV4-3,TRBD1,few,TGCGCCAGCAGCCAAGATACTCCGGGGCGGACAGGCGTGAACACTGAAGCTTTCTTT,CASSQDTPGRTGVNTEAFF
TRBJ2-2,TRBV7-2,.,few,TGTGCCAGCAGCTTAGACGGGGGGACAGCCGGGGAGCTGTTTTTT,CASSLDGGTAGELFF
TRBJ1-1,TRBV15,.,.,TGTGCCACCAGCAGAGGATACGGGGGCTGGACTGAAGCTTTCTTT,CATSRGYGGWTEAFF
TRBJ2-7,TRBV20-1,.,few,TGCAGTGCCCCCTCAGGAGTTGTGCTAAGCGAGCAGTACTTC,CSAPSGVVLSEQYF
TRBJ1-1,TRBV25-1,TRBD1,.,TGTGCCAGCCTTGGGACAGGGGGCATGAACACTGAAGCTTTCTTT,CASLGTGGMNTEAFF
TRBJ2-3,TRBV5-1,TRBD2,.,TGCGCCAGCAGCTTGCCCCTGGCGGGAGCGTTCACAGATACGCAGTATTTT,CASSLPLAGAFTDTQYF
TRBJ1-2,TRBV10-3,TRBD1,.,TGTGCCATCAGTGTGGGGACAGGGAAAGATGGCTACACCTTC,CAISVGTGKDGYTF
TRBJ1-1,TRBV5-1,.,.,TGCGCCAGCAGCTTGGGGGTTGAAGCTTTCTTT,CASSLGVEAFF
TRBJ1-1,TRBV28,.,.,TGTGCCAGCAGTTTGTGGGCAACTGACACTGAAGCTTTCTTT,CASSLWATDTEAFF
TRBJ2-3,TRBV6-2/TRBV6-3,TRBD1,few,TGTGCCAGCAGCCAATGGGACAGGGTGACGGATACGCAGTATTTT,CASSQWDRVTDTQYF
TRBJ1-5,TRBV24-1,.,.,TGTGCCACCAGTAGGGGGTTGGAGCCCCAGCATTTT,CATSRGLEPQHF
TRBJ1-4,TRBV7-9,.,.,TGTGCCAGCAGCGGAACAGTACAGTCGAAGGATGAAAAACTGTTTTTT,CASSGTVQSKDEKLFF
TRBJ2-7,TRBV14,.,.,TGTGCCAGCAGCCAAGAGTCAGACGGGAGAGTGGAGCAGTACTTC,CASSQESDGRVEQYF
TRBJ2-3,TRBV2,.,few,TGTGCCAGCAGACAGGATACGCAGTATTTT,CASRQDTQYF
TRBJ2-1,TRBV7-6,TRBD2,once,TGTGCCAGCAGCTTTAGCGGGGGGGCCAACAATGAGCAGTTCTTC,CASSFSGGANNEQFF
TRBJ2-1,TRBV29-1,TRBD2,.,TGCAGCGTTCCGTCGCCTAGCGGACTTCCCTACAATGAGCAGTTCTTC,CSVPSPSGLPYNEQFF
TRBJ1-5,TRBV15,.,.,TGTGCCACCAGCAGAGGGACCCCAGGGGTGGATCAGCCCCAGCATTTT,CATSRGTPGVDQPQHF